The text below deals with one TCR beta chain. Its antigen remains unidentified. The sample originates from a study of shared clonotypes between healthy human individuals. Profiled with immunoSEQ multiplex PCR; TCRdb holds only in-frame clones, not every one. The sample contains roughly 2.6 million clones, approximately 94% of which appear only once. The study's findings and limits: Against clonotypes common to all four donors, non-shared ones had lower generation probabilities.

Trimming cost V 1 base and J 2 bases, with 8 bases left between them. Germline V gives CDR1 SGHTA, CDR2 FQGNSA. This CDR3 region has 14 residues. The sample was naive CD4+ T cells sorted from blood. Documented subset: CD45RA+ positively selected. The chain links TRBV7-2 to TRBJ1-2, with D perhaps TRBD1 (6 bases). The receptor comes from a man between 18 and 29 years old in good health. Here the CDR3 reads CASSLDRANYGYTF. CDR3 DNA sequence: TGTGCCAGCAGCTTAGACAGGGCGAACTATGGCTACACCTTC.